This entry concerns a single TCR beta chain. The antigen it binds to is not known. Per-base qualities were not stored, and no clone one base away is much larger. Trimming accounts for 6 bases at V and 5 bases at J, while the number of junction bases matched to no gene is 6. The CDR3 has 13 amino acids, counting the end cysteine and phenylalanine. The CDR3 DNA has 39 bases and is translated from base 1. CDR1 and CDR2, looked up from the germline V gene, are SGHTA and FQGNSA. Preparation of the library involved the immunoSEQ multiplex PCR assay. DNA from the CD4+ T cells that had been cultured and isolated underwent TCR beta CDR3 sequencing. In the paper's pipeline: The analysis removed non-productive TCR sequences, trimmed reads to the CDR3 region, and retained only CDR3s that were 7 or more amino acids long. The MANAFEST web app was used to pick out antigen-specific clonotypes by comparing their expansion in peptide wells with that in reference cultures. For clones to be considered positive, expansion at FDR<0.05 versus reference and all other wells, an odds ratio above 5, and a frequency above 0.1% in two replicate wells were required. Cross-reactive clonotypes were defined as significantly expanded in SARS-CoV-2 spike wells and in at least one common cold coronavirus spike condition. Levenshtein distance calculated with the stringdist R package was used to assess CDR3 similarity, and unrooted trees were constructed with ape in R 3.6.1. The table comes from immuneACCESS by way of TCRdb, which keeps in-frame sequences with V and J called. Part of the clones is missing from these tables; in studies checked, under half for an unresolved V gene and the rest for unknown reasons. V and J calls and clone size are copied from that table; D and trimming were computed from the DNA. The sample records around 44,000 clones, 76% of which are singletons. The biggest ten clones account for roughly 3.5% of the sample.

This sample is part of a study of vaccination effects on CD4 cells after COVID-19 (dated by TCRdb to 2021 to 2024). Looking at the study overall: The ViraFEST assay stimulated PBMC with viral peptide pools and then used TCR sequencing to identify antigen-specific CD4+ T cell clonotypes by expansion. After vaccination, three convalescent patients were sampled at an early time point (day +14) and at a late time point (day +241, +227 and +161, respectively). A few million PBMC per well were cultured with 9 to 10 ug/ml peptides in IMDM containing 5% human AB serum, roughly 9.5 IU/ml IL-2 and gentamicin. A total of around eleven COVID-19 convalescent patients and a handful of SARS-CoV-2-naive healthy vaccine recipients were included in the full study. SARS-CoV-2 spike-specific CD4+ TCR repertoires from before and after mRNA vaccination were compared in COVID-19 convalescent patients and in infection-naive vaccine recipients. Cultures from other donors in the study were sequenced using the Oncomine TCR Beta short-read assay on an Illumina iSeq 100. Across the study, the median time from the second dose to post-vaccine sampling was 72 days (range 14 to 241). Overall results and qualifications from the work: Marked clonal contraction was observed in both infection-induced and vaccine-induced clones at late post-vaccination timepoints, consistent with waning T cell responses. Among convalescent patients, the spike-reactive repertoire after vaccination was made up mainly of new vaccine-induced clones that were largely distinct from the clones induced by infection. The study was limited by a small number of convalescent patients and lacked early post-infection timepoints.

After more than nine days of culture, CD4+ T cells were isolated with the EasySep CD4+ T cell isolation kit. PCR-confirmed SARS-CoV-2 infection had occurred in convalescent patients between March and December 2020, before the Alpha, Beta and Delta variants emerged in the United States. Two doses of either the BNT162b2 or the mRNA-1273 mRNA SARS-CoV-2 vaccine were administered to participants. On days 3 and 7, half of the culture medium was replaced with fresh IL-2-containing medium. Unless otherwise noted, each peptide stimulation condition was cultured in triplicate wells. PBMC were separated from whole blood using Ficoll-Paque Plus gradient centrifugation and were then either cryopreserved at -140C or used fresh. Genomic DNA was extracted from cultured CD4+ T cells with the QIAamp micro DNA kit.

The sequence derives from a human donor who had a prior SARS-CoV-2 infection. Recombination joined TRBV7-2 with TRBJ1-1; a stretch of 7 junction bases matches TRBD1. Sequencing was performed on CD4+ T cells from PBMCs cultured without peptide, taken after COVID-19 vaccination. The CDR3: CASRLTGRTEAFF. DNA sequence: TGTGCCAGCAGATTGACAGGGAGGACTGAAGCTTTCTTT.